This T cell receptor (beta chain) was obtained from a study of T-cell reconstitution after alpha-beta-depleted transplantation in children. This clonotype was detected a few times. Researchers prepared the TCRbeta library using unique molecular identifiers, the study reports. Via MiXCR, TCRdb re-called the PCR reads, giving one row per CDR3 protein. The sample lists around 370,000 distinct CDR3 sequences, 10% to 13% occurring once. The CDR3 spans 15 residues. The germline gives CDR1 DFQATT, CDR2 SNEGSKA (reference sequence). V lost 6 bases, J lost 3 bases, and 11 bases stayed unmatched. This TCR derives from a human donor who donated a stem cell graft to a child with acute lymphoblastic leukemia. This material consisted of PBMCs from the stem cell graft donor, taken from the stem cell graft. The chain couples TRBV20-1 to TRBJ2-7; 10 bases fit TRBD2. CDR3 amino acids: CSATKGLALSYEQYF. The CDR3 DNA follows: TGCAGTGCAACCAAGGGACTAGCGCTGAGCTACGAGCAGTACTTC.